This TCR beta chain originates from a study of identical twins. TCRdb processed the 5' RACE reads anew with MiXCR; each CDR3 protein has one entry. Here the sample spans a few hundred thousand distinct CDR3 sequences, approximately 17% being singletons. This clonotype has at least ten counts. Antigen: not known. The study's findings and limits: Conclusions relied on cross-sectional statistical analysis, not following the same donors. It was possible that invariant MAIT and iNKT cells partly confounded the zero-insertion analyses. Beta clonotypes that were abundant in cord blood contained fewer insertions, a pattern absent from memory repertoires.

CDR3 length: 12 amino acids. V was trimmed by 2 bases and J by 6 bases, leaving 5 bases between them. Germline CDR1 is MDHEN and CDR2 is SYDVKM. The rearrangement links TRBV28 to TRBJ1-5; D is undetermined. This sequence originates from a man between 45 and 60 years old in good health. The sample taken for sequencing was naive T cells sorted from blood. This CDR3 is CASSLRVQPQHF. For the CDR3, the DNA is TGTGCCAGCAGTTTAAGAGTTCAGCCCCAGCATTTT.